This is a list of T cell receptor beta chains from one sample in a study of cytomegalovirus exposure and HLA in healthy donors. Using immunoSEQ multiplex PCR, the repertoire was profiled, and TCRdb retains in-frame clones only, with some absent. The sample records about 110,000 clones, roughly 67% being singletons. Sequencing used PBMCs. The receptors were sampled from a man between 18 and 35 years old in good health and CMV-seropositive. CDR3s include the opening cysteine and the closing phenylalanine or tryptophan. The D gene is left open where the match is weak. Size tells how often a clone was seen (once, few, many) or the class of an expanded clone, and some rows leave it out.

.	TRBV10-3	.	TRBJ2-1	TGTGCCTCACGTACCGGGACTCTCCTCTACAATGAGCAGTTCTTC	CASRTGTLLYNEQFF
.	TRBV19	TRBD1	TRBJ1-2	TGTGCCAGTAGTATAGAGACAGGGGACTATGGCTACACCTTC	CASSIETGDYGYTF
few	TRBV7-9	.	TRBJ1-2	TGTGCCAGCAGCTCCTCCGGGACACGGGCCAACTATGGCTACACCTTC	CASSSSGTRANYGYTF
.	TRBV7-8	.	TRBJ1-2	TGTGCCAGCAGACCACCCGGACGGGGCTATGGCTACACCTTC	CASRPPGRGYGYTF
.	TRBV7-2	.	TRBJ2-1	TGTGCCAGCAGCTTAGTGTTGAGCTCCTACAATGAGCAGTTCTTC	CASSLVLSSYNEQFF
.	TRBV11-3	.	TRBJ2-2	TGTGCCAGCAGCTTAGGACAGGTCAACACCGGGGAGCTGTTTTTT	CASSLGQVNTGELFF
few	TRBV7-9	TRBD2	TRBJ2-7	TGTGCCAGCAGCTCCAGCGGGGGGGTGTACGAGCAGTACTTC	CASSSSGGVYEQYF
few	TRBV6-6	.	TRBJ1-2	TGTGCCAGCAGTTACTCCGAACAAGCTAGTGGCTACACCTTC	CASSYSEQASGYTF
.	TRBV11-2	.	TRBJ2-5	TGTGCCAGCAGCTTAACCGGGTATAACCAAGAGACCCAGTACTTC	CASSLTGYNQETQYF
.	TRBV7-2	.	TRBJ1-2	TGTGCCAGCAGCTTAGGACGGGACTATGGCTACACCTTC	CASSLGRDYGYTF
.	TRBV5-1	TRBD1	TRBJ2-7	TGCGCCAGCAGCTTAACAGGGGGCAACGAGCAGTACTTC	CASSLTGGNEQYF
once	TRBV4-1	.	TRBJ1-6	TGCGCCAGCAGCCAAGAATCAGGGTATAATTCACCCCTCCACTTT	CASSQESGYNSPLHF
.	TRBV9	.	TRBJ1-1	TGTGCCAGCAGCGTAGTGCTTATAACAGGGACTGAAGCTTTCTTT	CASSVVLITGTEAFF
.	TRBV19	.	TRBJ2-3	TGTGCCAGTAGCCCGCAAGAGCCAGATACGCAGTATTTT	CASSPQEPDTQYF
.	TRBV4-2	.	TRBJ2-1	TGTGCCAGCAGCCAAGCGCCTATACAATCGGGGTACAATGAGCAGTTCTTC	CASSQAPIQSGYNEQFF
.	TRBV11-3	TRBD1	TRBJ1-6	TGTGCCAGCAGCTTATGGACAGGGGGCGCACTTAATTCACCCCTCCACTTT	CASSLWTGGALNSPLHF
.	TRBV28	TRBD2	TRBJ2-3	TGTGCCAGCAGTTTGGGAGGGGCCGGGACAGATACGCAGTATTTT	CASSLGGAGTDTQYF
few	TRBV2	TRBD2	TRBJ2-7	TGTGCCAGCAGTGCTGATAGACAGGGGCTAGCGGGGGGGCTCTACGAGCAGTACTTC	CASSADRQGLAGGLYEQYF
.	TRBV7-9	TRBD1	TRBJ1-4	TGTGCCAGCAGTGAGAGGACAGGGAGGGGTGAAAAACTGTTTTTT	CASSERTGRGEKLFF
.	TRBV27	TRBD2	TRBJ2-3	TGTGCCAGCAGTTTAAGGAGTAGCGGGGGCACAGATACGCAGTATTTT	CASSLRSSGGTDTQYF
.	TRBV28	.	TRBJ1-1	TGTGCCAGCAGTACACAGGGTTCGACTGAAGCTTTCTTT	CASSTQGSTEAFF
.	TRBV2	.	TRBJ2-1	TGTGCCAGCAGTGGCCGGGGAACCTACAATGAGCAGTTCTTC	CASSGRGTYNEQFF
.	TRBV7-2	TRBD1	TRBJ2-2	TGTGCCAGCAGCCTCATTCCAGGGGGCCACACCGGGGAGCTGTTTTTT	CASSLIPGGHTGELFF
few	TRBV2	.	TRBJ2-3	TGTGCCAGCAGGGACAGAACGTTCCTAACTACAGATACGCAGTATTTT	CASRDRTFLTTDTQYF
.	TRBV5-1	.	TRBJ2-7	TGCGCCAGCAGCTTGGCCGGGTTTGAGGAGCAGTACTTC	CASSLAGFEEQYF
few	TRBV4-1	.	TRBJ1-4	TGCGCCAGCACTATAACGGGGAGGAGTAATGAAAAACTGTTTTTT	CASTITGRSNEKLFF
few	TRBV7-3	TRBD1	TRBJ2-3	TGTGCCAGCAGCTCAAAGGACAGGGGTGATACGCAGTATTTT	CASSSKDRGDTQYF
.	TRBV5-1	.	TRBJ2-5	TGCGCCAGCAGCCCCTCAACGGCGGGAGAGACCCAGTACTTC	CASSPSTAGETQYF
.	TRBV11-2	TRBD2	TRBJ2-5	TGTGCCAGCAGCCCCTCAGGGACTAGGCAGGAGACCCAGTACTTC	CASSPSGTRQETQYF
.	TRBV2	.	TRBJ2-1	TGTGCCAGCAGTGAACCGCCCTTCTATTCCTACAATGAGCAGTTCTTC	CASSEPPFYSYNEQFF
.	TRBV27	TRBD1	TRBJ2-5	TGTGCCAGCAGTGCCCGACAGGGTTGGCAAGAGACCCAGTACTTC	CASSARQGWQETQYF
once	TRBV18	TRBD1	TRBJ2-7	TGTGCCAGCTCACCGGACAGGGGGCCCTACGAGCAGTACTTC	CASSPDRGPYEQYF
few	TRBV7-9	TRBD1	TRBJ1-5	TGTGCCAGCAGCTTAGGGACAGGGGGCAATCAGCCCCAGCATTTT	CASSLGTGGNQPQHF
.	TRBV9	.	TRBJ1-3	TGTGCCAGCAGCGTAGGAGGACAGTTCGGTTCTGGAAACACCATATATTTT	CASSVGGQFGSGNTIYF
.	TRBV6-5	TRBD1	TRBJ1-6	TGTGCCAGCAGTCCGGGACAGTTAAATTCACCCCTCCACTTT	CASSPGQLNSPLHF
.	TRBV5-4	.	TRBJ1-6	TGTGCCAGCAGCTACACAGGAAATAATTCACCCCTCCACTTT	CASSYTGNNSPLHF
once	TRBV7-6	.	TRBJ2-7	TGTGCCAGCAGCTTATCCTCTCACGAGCAGTACTTC	CASSLSSHEQYF
.	TRBV4-1	TRBD2	TRBJ2-1	TGCGCCAGCAGCCACACTAGCGGGGGGGCTTTCAATGAGCAGTTCTTC	CASSHTSGGAFNEQFF
once	TRBV4-2	.	TRBJ2-1	TGTGCCAGCAGCCAAGGACTCATAGTTGGTGAGCAGTTCTTC	CASSQGLIVGEQFF
once	TRBV28	.	TRBJ2-5	TGTGCCGGAAAACCCTTACTAGACGAGACCCAGTACTTC	CAGKPLLDETQYF
.	TRBV5-6	.	TRBJ2-1	TGTGCCAGCAGCGGGCTCAGGCTGGCCTACAATGAGCAGTTCTTC	CASSGLRLAYNEQFF
.	TRBV5-1	.	TRBJ2-1	TGCGCCAGCAGCTTGGACAGCTTAGGTGGCAATGAGCAGTTCTTC	CASSLDSLGGNEQFF
.	TRBV7-2	TRBD2	TRBJ2-2	TGTGCCAGCAGCACCACTAGCGGGGGGTATTCCGGGGAGCTGTTTTTT	CASSTTSGGYSGELFF
once	TRBV29-1	.	TRBJ2-3	TGCAGCGTTGAGGTAAAGCGGCTCGGAGATACGCAGTATTTT	CSVEVKRLGDTQYF
.	TRBV6-5	TRBD1	TRBJ1-3	TGTGCCAGCAGTCTGACAGGGATTGGAAACACCATATATTTT	CASSLTGIGNTIYF
.	TRBV6-5	TRBD1	TRBJ1-1	TGTGCCAGCAGGGGGGACAGGGGGCTAACTGAAGCTTTCTTT	CASRGDRGLTEAFF
.	TRBV30	TRBD1	TRBJ1-1	TGTGCCTGGAGACCGACAGGGGGCGATTCGAACACTGAAGCTTTCTTT	CAWRPTGGDSNTEAFF
.	TRBV20-1	.	TRBJ2-5	TGCAGTGCTAGAGGTCAGGAGGCCCAGTACTTC	CSARGQEAQYF
.	TRBV10-1	TRBD1	TRBJ2-2	TGCGCCAGCAGTGGGTCACCGGGACAGGGGGCGAACACCGGGGAGCTGTTTTTT	CASSGSPGQGANTGELFF
.	TRBV2	.	TRBJ2-5	TGTGCCAGCAGTGTGGACAGTCAAGAGACCCAGTACTTC	CASSVDSQETQYF
.	TRBV9	TRBD1	TRBJ1-5	TGTGCCAGCTTCCCAAGACTGAACGACAGGGGGCACATTCAGCCCCAGCATTTT	CASFPRLNDRGHIQPQHF
.	TRBV5-4	.	TRBJ1-6	TGTGCCAGCAGAGAGGAGATATCCTATAATTCACCCCTCCACTTT	CASREEISYNSPLHF
once	TRBV4-2	.	TRBJ2-5	TGTGCCAGCAGCCAAGCATACCAGCGGCAAGAGACCCAGTACTTC	CASSQAYQRQETQYF
.	TRBV2	.	TRBJ2-5	TGTGCCAGCAGTCAGGGGCCTTGGGAGACCCAGTACTTC	CASSQGPWETQYF
.	TRBV7-8	TRBD2	TRBJ2-3	TGTGCCAGCACAGTAGGAGCGGGGGGGAGCACAGATACGCAGTATTTT	CASTVGAGGSTDTQYF